A single sample is the source of the 29 T cell receptor beta chains below, sequenced in a study of CD8 T cells in ankylosing spondylitis (dated by TCRdb to the late 2010s). The paper as a whole reports these results and caveats: A TCR beta motif of roughly 8 highly homologous amino acid variants appeared characteristic of blood from ankylosing spondylitis patients.

The antigens for these receptors are not known. The library relied on 5' RACE. The instrument given in TCRdb is Illumina HiSeq 2500. TCRdb reran the public reads through fastp at Q25 and MiXCR, keeping productive beta chains. Rows matching on CDR3 protein sequence are summarized as one entry with the most common DNA and genes. The sample table contains some 840,000 distinct CDR3 sequences; only one count was recorded for over 9.5% of them. The ten largest clones capture about 0.49% of the sample. The material sequenced was blood, either unsorted or a sorted T cell fraction (not recorded which). These receptors were obtained from a male donor with ankylosing spondylitis.

This clonotype was recorded once. The CDR3 sequence: CASSSVFTDTQYF. DNA for the CDR3: TGTGCCAGCAGCTCCGTCTTCACAGATACGCAGTATTTT. The V gene is TRBV7-2, the J gene TRBJ2-3; no clear D. V lost 4 bases, J lost 2 bases, and 7 bases lay in between. Germline lookup yields CDR1 SGHTA and CDR2 FQGNSA. The CDR3 has 13 amino acids.

The rearrangement links TRBV20-1 to TRBJ1-2, with a weak D call TRBD1 (5 bases). The CDR3 length is 16 residues. V was cut by 6 bases and J by 5 bases, with 25 bases left in between. CDR1 and CDR2 (germline): DFQATT, SNEGSKA (reference sequence). As DNA, the CDR3 is TGCAGTGCGACCCCCGTTCAGGCCCTCAAGGGGTATGGCTACACCTTC. Residues: CSATPVQALKGYGYTF.

This clonotype was observed a few times. The chain combines TRBV20-1 with TRBJ2-1, with TRBD2 matching over 13 bases. V lost 4 bases and J lost 12; bases outside the gene matches: 12. The germline gives CDR1 DFQATT, CDR2 SNEGSKA (reference sequence). This CDR3 is 15 amino acids long. In DNA form, the CDR3 reads TGCAGTGCTACCGCAGGACTAGCGGGAGTTTCGGCGCAGTTCTTC. It is translated as CSATAGLAGVSAQFF.

The chain employs TRBV4-2 and TRBJ1-5, with D possibly TRBD1 on 5 matching bases. The V gene lost 4 bases and the J gene lost 6 bases, with 19 bases spanning the gap. Per germline, CDR1 LGHNA and CDR2 YNFKEQ. CDR3 size: 16 residues. CDR3 nucleotide sequence: TGTGCCAGCAGCCGGATCTCCGTCCCTGGGGGTCAGCCCCAGCATTTT. Its translation is CASSRISVPGGQPQHF.

This clonotype was detected only a few times. The V call is TRBV28, the J call TRBJ2-5; TRBD1 matches 12 bases. The CDR3 has 17 amino acids. Trimming cost V 10 bases and J 7 bases; bases outside gene matches: 19. Germline CDR1 reads MDHEN; CDR2 reads SYDVKM. The CDR3 sequence: CAISRSGTGGLYGTQYF. The CDR3 DNA reads as TGTGCCATCAGCAGATCCGGGACAGGGGGCCTCTACGGGACCCAGTACTTC.

This rearrangement joins TRBV19 to TRBJ2-2; D could derive from TRBD1 or TRBD2 (6 bases each). The CDR3 runs 17 residues. Germline CDR1 reads LNHDA; CDR2 reads SQIVND (reference sequence). Trimming took 5 bases from V and 6 from J, leaving 22 bases between them. The CDR3, as DNA: TGTGCCAGTAGTCCCTATGTAGGGGGGACGGGCGCCGGGGAGCTGTTTTTT. It encodes CASSPYVGGTGAGELFF.

This clonotype was seen repeatedly, ten times or more. The rearrangement links TRBV10-3 to TRBJ2-1; D ambiguous. Trimming took 6 bases from V and 7 from J, leaving 10 bases between them. The CDR3 runs to 12 residues. In germline, CDR1 is ENHRY, CDR2 SYGVKD. The CDR3 DNA reads TGTGCCATCAGCCCTTTGCCAAATGAGCAGTTCTTC. Translation: CAISPLPNEQFF.

There are a few counts of this clonotype. This sequence joins TRBV7-2 and TRBJ1-4; D perhaps matches TRBD1 (5 bases). Deletions cut 5 bases from V and 8 bases from J, with 9 bases between. The CDR3 extends over 12 amino acids. The germline CDR1 and CDR2 sequences are SGHTA and FQGNSA. The CDR3 here is CASSKSGEKLFF. The CDR3 bases are TGTGCCAGCAGCAAATCAGGGGAAAAACTGTTTTTT. The variable domain in full, completed from reference TRBV7-2 and TRBJ1-4, reads GAGVSQSPSNKVTEKGKDVELRCDPISGHTALYWYRQSLGQGLEFLIYFQGNSAPDKSGLPSDRFSAERTGGSVSTLTIQRTQQEDSAVYLCASSKSGEKLFFGSGTQLSVL.

This clonotype was observed many times. V is TRBV12-3 or TRBV12-4 and J is TRBJ2-1, with 9 bases matching TRBD1. The CDR3 is made up of 15 amino acids. V trimming: 3 bases; J trimming: 4 bases; junction bases outside the gene matches: 4. CDR3 in amino acids: CASSFHGTGYNEQFF. CDR3 DNA: TGTGCCAGCAGTTTCCACGGGACAGGGTACAATGAGCAGTTCTTC.

This clonotype was seen ten or more times. J is TRBJ2-6 and V is TRBV6-2 or TRBV6-3; tentative D call: TRBD2 (5 bases). The CDR3 is made up of 16 amino acids. Trimming cost V 0 bases and J 2 bases, with 8 bases left between them. Germline-derived CDR1 and CDR2 are MNHEY and SVGEGT. CDR3 nucleotide sequence: TGTGCCAGCAGTTACTCGTACGGGGCTGGGGCCAACGTCCTGACTTTC. Translating gives CASSYSYGAGANVLTF.

V is TRBV4-3 and J is TRBJ2-3, with 9 bases that match TRBD2. V lost 2 bases to trimming and J lost 6 bases; unmatched junction nucleotides: 6. The CDR3 runs to 15 residues. In germline, CDR1 is LGHNA, CDR2 YSLEER. The CDR3 sequence: CASSQQGLAGDTQYF. In nucleotides, the CDR3 is TGCGCCAGCAGCCAACAGGGACTAGCAGGTGATACGCAGTATTTT.

This rearrangement joins TRBV11-2 to TRBJ1-4, with D hard to call. V was cut by 2 bases and J by 6 bases, with 10 bases left in between. Germline lookup yields CDR1 SGHAT and CDR2 FQNNGV. The CDR3 is 14 residues long. The CDR3 DNA follows: TGTGCCAGCAGCTTAACCGGGTATGATGAAAAACTGTTTTTT. The encoded protein is CASSLTGYDEKLFF.

This clonotype was seen only a few times. The chain combines TRBV24-1 with TRBJ2-1; D is possibly TRBD1 (5 bases). CDR1 and CDR2 from the germline V gene are KGHDR and SFDVKD. The CDR3 covers 15 residues. Trimming pared 4 bases from V and 4 bases from J, leaving 13 bases between. CDR3 loop: CATSDSGPNYNEQFF. Here the CDR3 DNA reads TGTGCCACCAGTGACTCAGGGCCTAATTACAATGAGCAGTTCTTC.

This clonotype has only a few counts. The chain couples TRBV7-3 to TRBJ1-1; a weak D match, TRBD1 (6 bases). Trimming shortened V by 5 bases and J by 1 base, and 14 bases separated the two germline ends. CDR3 length: 15 residues. Germline CDR1 and CDR2: SGHTA and FQGTGA. The CDR3 sequence: CASSPRGAANTEAFF. Written as DNA, the CDR3 is TGTGCCAGCAGCCCCAGGGGAGCGGCGAACACTGAAGCTTTCTTT.

This clonotype was found a few times. This rearrangement joins TRBV5-6 to TRBJ1-2, with D perhaps matching TRBD1 (6 bases). The V and J ends lost 2 bases and 3 bases respectively, with 11 bases between them. The CDR3 consists of 14 residues. CDR1 and CDR2 (germline): SGHDT, YYEEEE. CDR3 sequence: CASSFISGDYGYTF. CDR3 nucleotides: TGTGCCAGCAGCTTTATCTCAGGGGACTATGGCTACACCTTC.

The V gene is TRBV12-3 or TRBV12-4, the J gene TRBJ2-6; D perhaps matches TRBD1 (5 bases). The CDR3 consists of 17 residues. With 2 bases removed from V and 0 bases from J, the gap between germline ends came to 11 bases. The CDR3 DNA follows: TGTGCCAGCAGTTTAAGTCAGGGCCGCTCTGGGGCCAACGTCCTGACTTTC. Its translation: CASSLSQGRSGANVLTF.

CDR3 DNA: TGTGCCAGCAGTACTGGACAGGGCAGATACAATCAGCCCCAGCATTTT. Protein sequence: CASSTGQGRYNQPQHF. This chain connects TRBV28 to TRBJ1-5; TRBD1 aligns across 8 bases. The germline gives CDR1 MDHEN, CDR2 SYDVKM. The J segment lost 3 bases and the V segment lost 5 bases, leaving 9 bases of the junction unmatched. The CDR3 has 16 amino acids.

This clonotype was observed many times. The V and J genes are TRBV5-6 and TRBJ2-3; D gene uncertain. Germline V gives CDR1 SGHDT, CDR2 YYEEEE. This CDR3 has 13 amino acids. Trimming shortened V by 2 bases and J by 2 bases, and 6 bases separated the two germline ends. This chain's CDR3 is CASSLTATDTQYF. CDR3 bases: TGTGCCAGCAGCTTAACAGCCACAGATACGCAGTATTTT.

This clonotype came up many times. The chain is built from TRBV3-1 and TRBJ2-7, with TRBD1 matching 7 bases. The length of the CDR3 is 14 residues. V lost 4 bases and J lost 2; bases outside the gene matches: 5. Per germline, CDR1 LGHDT and CDR2 YNNKEL (reference sequence). The CDR3 region has the DNA TGTGCCAGCAGCCTCGGGACAGTTGCCTACGAGCAGTACTTC. Its translation: CASSLGTVAYEQYF.

This chain connects TRBV29-1 to TRBJ1-5; D is possibly TRBD1 (5 bases). V shed 4 bases and J shed 2 bases, with 9 bases lying between them. The length of the CDR3 is 13 residues. Per germline, CDR1 SQVTM and CDR2 ANQGSEA. CDR3: CSVGQSGNQPQHF. The DNA for the CDR3 is TGCAGCGTTGGACAGAGTGGCAATCAGCCCCAGCATTTT. Complete variable domain (other parts from reference TRBV29-1 and TRBJ1-5): SAVISQKPSRDICQRGTSLTIQCQVDSQVTMMFWYRQQPGQSLTLIATANQGSEATYESGFVIDKFPISRPNLTFSTLTVSNMSPEDSSIYLCSVGQSGNQPQHFGDGTRLSIL.

This clonotype has a handful of counts. The chain recombines TRBV4-1 with TRBJ1-4; the D gene is possibly TRBD1 (5 bases). V was cut by 1 base and J by 5 bases, with 23 bases left in between. The CDR3 is made up of 19 amino acids. Per the germline V gene, CDR1 is MGHRA and CDR2 is YSYEKL. CDR3 nucleotides: TGCGCCAGCAGCCAAGCTCTATCCTCTAGCGCGGGGCAAAATGAAAAACTGTTTTTT. As protein: CASSQALSSSAGQNEKLFF.

This clonotype was counted only a few times. The chain couples TRBV20-1 to TRBJ2-2, with D maybe TRBD1 (5 bases). Trimming removed 4 bases at V and 4 bases at J, with 10 bases between. Germline V gene data show CDR1 as DFQATT and CDR2 as SNEGSKA (reference sequence). This CDR3 has 13 amino acids. CDR3 amino acids: CSANQGVTGELFF. In DNA, the CDR3 is TGCAGTGCTAACCAAGGGGTCACCGGGGAGCTGTTTTTT.

This clonotype was counted between two and nine times. This chain joins TRBV20-1 and TRBJ2-1; D tentatively fits TRBD1 or TRBD2 (5 bases each). V was cut by 1 base and J by 2 bases, with 12 bases left in between. This CDR3 comprises 15 residues. Looked up from germline, CDR1 is DFQATT and CDR2 is SNEGSKA (reference sequence). DNA for the CDR3: TGCAGTGCTAGAGGTCTGGGACGCCCCTACAATGAGCAGTTCTTC. It specifies CSARGLGRPYNEQFF.

This clonotype has only a few counts. The V gene is TRBV12-3 or TRBV12-4, the J gene TRBJ2-7; no clear D. Trimming left V 3 bases short and J 5 bases short, with 5 bases between. The CDR3 runs to 11 residues. CDR3 sequence (DNA): TGTGCCAGCAGTTTCGCCCACGAGCAGTACTTC. Protein sequence: CASSFAHEQYF.

The rearrangement links TRBV6-5 to TRBJ2-5; TRBD2 matches at 10 bases. The junction had 3 bases not matched to a gene; V was cut back by 7 bases and J by 4 bases. Looked up from germline, CDR1 is MNHEY and CDR2 is SVGAGI. This CDR3 is built from 13 residues. The DNA of the CDR3 is TGTGCCAGCATTAGGACTAGCGGAGAGACCCAGTACTTC. This codes for CASIRTSGETQYF.

This clonotype was detected a few times. The chain links TRBV28 to TRBJ2-1; 7 positions match TRBD2. This CDR3 comprises 16 residues. Per germline, CDR1 MDHEN and CDR2 SYDVKM. Losses at the gene ends were 4 bases for V and 7 bases for J; bases not matched to a gene: 13. The CDR3 DNA follows: TGTGCCAGCAGTTCCCCGGGAGGCGGGAGTAGGAATGAGCAGTTCTTC. Its translation: CASSSPGGGSRNEQFF.

The sample holds many counts of this clonotype. V is TRBV30 and J is TRBJ2-1, with D unclear. V was shortened by 0 bases and J by 2 bases, with 2 bases between the two germline ends. CDR3 length: 12 residues. Germline CDR1 GTSNPN, CDR2 SVGIG (reference sequence). The CDR3 DNA follows: TGTGCCTGGAGTGTAACCTACAATGAGCAGTTCTTC. Protein: CAWSVTYNEQFF.

This clonotype was seen ten or more times. The V and J genes are TRBV20-1 and TRBJ1-2; D uncertain. This CDR3 contains 11 residues. V lost 0 bases to trimming and J lost 5 bases, with 4 bases between them. The germline V gene has CDR1 DFQATT and CDR2 SNEGSKA (reference sequence). The CDR3 DNA reads TGCAGTGCTAGAGAGTCTTATGGCTACACCTTC. Translating gives CSARESYGYTF.

This clonotype was found a few times. The chain links TRBV7-2 to TRBJ1-5; TRBD1 might be the D (5 bases). Germline V gene lookup returns CDR1 SGHTA and CDR2 FQGNSA. With 5 bases removed from V and 4 bases from J, the gap between germline ends came to 15 bases. The CDR3 runs to 15 residues. The CDR3 reads CASSPTGTANQPQHF. As DNA, the CDR3 is TGTGCCAGCAGCCCTACCGGGACCGCGAATCAGCCCCAGCATTTT.